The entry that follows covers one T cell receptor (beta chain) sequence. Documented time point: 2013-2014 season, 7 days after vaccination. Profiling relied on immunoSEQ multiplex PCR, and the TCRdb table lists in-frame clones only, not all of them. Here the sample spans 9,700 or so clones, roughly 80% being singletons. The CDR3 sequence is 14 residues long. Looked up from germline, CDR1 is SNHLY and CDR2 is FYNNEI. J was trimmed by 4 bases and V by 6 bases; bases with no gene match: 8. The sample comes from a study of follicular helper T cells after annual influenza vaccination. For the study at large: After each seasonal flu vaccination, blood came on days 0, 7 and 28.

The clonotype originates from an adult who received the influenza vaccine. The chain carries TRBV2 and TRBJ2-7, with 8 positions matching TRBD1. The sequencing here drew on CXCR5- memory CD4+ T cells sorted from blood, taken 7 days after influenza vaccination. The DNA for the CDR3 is TGTGCCAGCAGGCGGACAGGGACGACTTACGAGCAGTACTTC. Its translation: CASRRTGTTYEQYF.